This T cell receptor (beta chain) was identified in a study of cytomegalovirus exposure and HLA in healthy donors. Study-wide points: A few of the chains that were CMV-associated were confirmed in vitro to be specific for CMV antigens. Clonal expansion was found to be greater in HLA-associated TCR beta chains than in equally common others in a later analysis. Some TCR beta chains (roughly 150 of them) were listed as cytomegalovirus-associated.

This clone was seen a single time. Antigen specificity is unknown. PCR employed 60 Vbeta and 13 Jbeta primers. Only in-frame clones appear in the TCRdb table, and some are missing; sequencing was by immunoSEQ multiplex PCR. Among about 120,000 clones listed, 65% were seen once. Trimming took 1 base from V and 6 from J, leaving 10 bases between them. The CDR3 has 15 amino acids. CDR1 is LGHNA, CDR2 YSLEER, per germline. This receptor was identified in a middle-aged woman in good health and CMV-seropositive. Sequenced sample: PBMCs. The chain links TRBV4-3 to TRBJ1-6; D perhaps matches TRBD1 (5 bases). Here the CDR3 reads CASSQAEGTNSPLHF. The CDR3 DNA follows: TGCGCCAGCAGCCAAGCGGAGGGGACTAATTCACCCCTCCACTTT.